The rows below give T cell receptor beta chains drawn from one sample of a study of blood T cell repertoires in COVID-19. TCRdb's copy holds only in-frame clones and misses some; the assay was immunoSEQ multiplex PCR. The data contain 110,000 to 150,000 clones, 80% to 85% of them seen just once; the ten biggest clones take up more than 8%. Sequenced material: peripheral blood. The receptors stem from a human donor in a cohort sampled during active COVID-19. CDR3s include the opening cysteine and the closing phenylalanine or tryptophan. D genes are given only for firm matches. Part of the rows lack a size; the others show once, few, many or a class for expanded clones.

>TRBV3-1/TRBV3-2|NA|TRBJ2-1|NA
TGTGCCAGCAGCCGGGCCAAGAGCTCCTACAATGAGCAGTTCTTC
CASSRAKSSYNEQFF
>TRBV2|NA|TRBJ1-2|NA
TGTGCCAGCAGTGAGGGGAGGGTTAACTATGGCTACACCTTC
CASSEGRVNYGYTF
>TRBV29-1|TRBD2|TRBJ2-7|NA
TGCAGCGTTGAGGGACTAGCGGGAGTCGAGCAGTACTTC
CSVEGLAGVEQYF
>TRBV9|NA|TRBJ1-3|NA
TGTGCCAGCAGCGTAAGCGGGAGCGGGCGAAACACCATATATTTT
CASSVSGSGRNTIYF
>TRBV11-2|TRBD2|TRBJ2-7|few
TGTGCCAGCAGCTTAGAGGCTAGCGGGAGGCAATTC
CASSLEASGRQF
>TRBV5-6|NA|TRBJ2-5|NA
TGTGCCAGCAGCACTCAAGAGACCCAGTACTTC
CASSTQETQYF
>TRBV5-1|TRBD1|TRBJ2-3|NA
TGCGCCAGCAGCCGGGGACAGGGAGAATCGCAGTATTTT
CASSRGQGESQYF
>TRBV5-1|TRBD1|TRBJ1-2|NA
TGCGCCAGCAGCCCTGTTTTAGTGGGACAGGGAAGCTACACCTTC
CASSPVLVGQGSYTF
>TRBV27|NA|TRBJ2-7|NA
TGTGCCAGCAGTCTCAGACGAGACAGCGCCTACGAGCAGTACTTC
CASSLRRDSAYEQYF
>TRBV18|NA|TRBJ1-1|NA
TGTGCCAGCTCATCTCAAACCGGGACAAGTACAAACACTGAAGCTTTCTTT
CASSSQTGTSTNTEAFF
>TRBV28|TRBD2|TRBJ2-7|NA
TGTGCCAGTCGGGGGGGTGGAAGCTCCTACGAGCAGTACTTC
CASRGGGSSYEQYF
>TRBV7-9|NA|TRBJ1-6|NA
TGTGCCAGCAGTCACCCTACAGGCGGCTCACCCCTCCACTTT
CASSHPTGGSPLHF
>TRBV9|TRBD2|TRBJ2-3|NA
TGTGCCAGCAGCACACGACTAGCGGGAGGGCCAGATACGCAGTATTTT
CASSTRLAGGPDTQYF
>TRBV5-6|NA|TRBJ1-2|NA
TGTGCCAGCAGGTCGGGGGGCGGCTACACCTTC
CASRSGGGYTF
>TRBV5-1|TRBD2|TRBJ2-7|NA
TGCGCCAGCAGCCCGACTTCCAGGGAGGGGCAGTACTTC
CASSPTSREGQYF
>TRBV6-2/TRBV6-3|NA|TRBJ2-1|NA
TGTGCCAGCAGTTTGACAGGTAGCTCCTACAATGAGCAGTTCTTC
CASSLTGSSYNEQFF
>TRBV18|TRBD2|TRBJ2-3|NA
TGTGCCAGCTCGCCCACTAGCGGGAGTGGGAATACGCAGTATTTT
CASSPTSGSGNTQYF
>TRBV7-9|TRBD1|TRBJ1-1|NA
TGTGCCAGCAGCAGAGGGACAGTAGAAGAGGACACTGAAGCTTTCTTT
CASSRGTVEEDTEAFF
>TRBV15|TRBD1|TRBJ2-6|once
TGTGCCACCAGCGGACAGGACAGGGAAGGCTCTGGGGCCAACGTCCTGACTTTC
CATSGQDREGSGANVLTF
>TRBV27|TRBD2|TRBJ2-1|NA
TGTGCCAGCAGTTCCGGACTAGCGGGAGGTTACTACAATGAGCAGTTCTTC
CASSSGLAGGYYNEQFF
>TRBV15|NA|TRBJ1-2|NA
TGTGCCACCAGCCCGATGGGGAGGGGTGGTTTCAACTATGGCTACACCTTC
CATSPMGRGGFNYGYTF
>TRBV18|TRBD1|TRBJ1-3|NA
TGTGCCAGCTCACCGACCAGACAGGGTCCTGGAAACACCATATATTTT
CASSPTRQGPGNTIYF
>TRBV28|TRBD1|TRBJ2-7|NA
TGTGCCAGCACTGGAACAGGGGGCGGGTACGAGCAGTACTTC
CASTGTGGGYEQYF
>TRBV15|NA|TRBJ2-7|NA
TGTGCCACCAGCAGAGATCGGAACAGGGTCGACGAGCAGTACTTC
CATSRDRNRVDEQYF
>TRBV19|TRBD1|TRBJ1-5|NA
TGTGCCAGTAGTCCAAGACAGGGGGTGGGGCGGAGCAATCAGCCCCAGCATTTT
CASSPRQGVGRSNQPQHF
>TRBV2|NA|TRBJ1-5|once
TGTGCCAGCAGTGAAGGAGGCAATCAGCCCCAGCATTTT
CASSEGGNQPQHF
>TRBV10-1|NA|TRBJ2-7|few
TGCGCCAGCAGTGGACAGGCGGACGAGCAGTACTTC
CASSGQADEQYF
>TRBV7-2|NA|TRBJ2-6|NA
TGTGCCAGCAGCTTACAGGGAAGCTCTGGGGCCAACGTCCTGACTTTC
CASSLQGSSGANVLTF
>TRBV10-3|TRBD1|TRBJ1-4|NA
TGTGCCATCAGTGGGACAGGGGATAATGAAAAACTGTTTTTT
CAISGTGDNEKLFF
>TRBV21-1|NA|TRBJ2-1|NA
TGTGCCAGCAGCAAAGAAGGCGGGAGGGGTTACAATGAGCAGTTCTTC
CASSKEGGRGYNEQFF